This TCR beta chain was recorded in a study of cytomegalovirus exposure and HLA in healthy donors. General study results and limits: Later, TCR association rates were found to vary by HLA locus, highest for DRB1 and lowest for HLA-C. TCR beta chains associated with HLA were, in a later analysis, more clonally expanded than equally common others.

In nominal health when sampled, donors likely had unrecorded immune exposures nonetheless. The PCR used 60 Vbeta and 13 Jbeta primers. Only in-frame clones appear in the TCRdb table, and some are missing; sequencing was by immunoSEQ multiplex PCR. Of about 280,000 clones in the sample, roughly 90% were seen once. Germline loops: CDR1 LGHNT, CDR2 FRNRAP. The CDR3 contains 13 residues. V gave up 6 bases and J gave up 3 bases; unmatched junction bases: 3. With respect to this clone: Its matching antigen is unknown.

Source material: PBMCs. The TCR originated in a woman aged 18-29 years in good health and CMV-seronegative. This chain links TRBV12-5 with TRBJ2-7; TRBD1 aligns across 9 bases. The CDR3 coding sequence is TGTGCTAGTGGCACGACAGGGGGCTACGAGCAGTACTTC. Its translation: CASGTTGGYEQYF. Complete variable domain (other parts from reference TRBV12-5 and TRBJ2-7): DARVTQTPRHKVTEMGQEVTMRCQPILGHNTVFWYRQTMMQGLELLAYFRNRAPLDDSGMPKDRFSAEMPDATLATLKIQPSEPRDSAVYFCASGTTGGYEQYFGPGTRLTVT.